Shown below are 23 T cell receptor beta chains from a single sample sequenced in a study of T cell changes during pregnancy in multiple sclerosis. The assay was immunoSEQ multiplex PCR, and TCRdb's table has in-frame clones only and misses some. The data show about 45,000 clones, less than 95% seen once. This sample comprised CD4+ T cells from peripheral blood mononuclear cells, obtained in the third trimester of pregnancy. The receptor set was obtained from a female donor with multiple sclerosis, enrolled in a pregnancy study.

The chain has TRBV7-2 and TRBJ2-3; 10 bases line up with TRBD2. V lost 2 bases, J lost 4 bases, and 6 bases stayed unmatched. This CDR3 is built from 16 residues. From germline, CDR1 is SGHTA and CDR2 FQGNSA. In nucleotides, the CDR3 is TGTGCCAGCAGCTTAAGAGCGGGAGGGGTGGCAGATACGCAGTATTTT. This codes for CASSLRAGGVADTQYF.

This chain joins TRBV7-2 and TRBJ1-2; D perhaps matches TRBD1 (6 bases). CDR1 and CDR2 (germline): SGHTA, FQGNSA. Trimming removed 3 bases from V and 0 bases from J, with 17 bases in between. The CDR3 consists of 17 residues. Here the CDR3 DNA reads TGTGCCAGCAGCTTGTCGGGCGGGGGGGCAGCTAACTATGGCTACACCTTC. Translation gives CASSLSGGGAANYGYTF.

This clone is judged medium-sized. The chain combines TRBV2 with TRBJ1-1, with no clear D. Germline CDR1 SNHLY, CDR2 FYNNEI. V gave up 4 bases and J gave up 1 base, with 10 bases separating them. The CDR3 spans 14 residues. CDR3 in DNA: TGTGCCAGCAGTGTAACTAAAGGGAACACTGAAGCTTTCTTT. Its translation: CASSVTKGNTEAFF.

This sequence joins TRBV23-1 and TRBJ1-3; 11 bases align to TRBD1. TRBV23-1 is annotated as an ORF whose role is uncertain. J gave up 7 bases and V 7 bases, and 9 bases lay outside the gene matches. CDR3 length equals 15 residues. The CDR3 reads CASIGQGARRNTIYF. CDR3 nucleotide sequence: TGCGCCAGCATCGGACAGGGGGCGCGACGCAACACCATATATTTT.

The J gene is TRBJ2-7, the V gene TRBV15; D is unresolved. Germline V gene lookup returns CDR1 LNHNV and CDR2 YYDKDF (reference sequence). V dropped 1 base and J dropped 2 bases, with 12 bases sitting between them. The CDR3 sequence is 15 residues long. The CDR3 loop is CATSRASRGTYEQYF. As DNA, the CDR3 is TGTGCCACCAGCAGAGCCTCGAGAGGCACCTACGAGCAGTACTTC.

The V gene is TRBV11-2, the J gene TRBJ1-1, with 10 positions matching TRBD1. Looked up from germline, CDR1 is SGHAT and CDR2 is FQNNGV. Trimming cost V 11 bases and J 12 bases; bases outside gene matches: 15. CDR3 length: 13 residues. Written as DNA, the CDR3 is TGTGCCTCGGACGCCGACAGGGGGCTTATTTCTTTCTTT. Protein: CASDADRGLISFF.

The chain carries TRBV6-1 and TRBJ2-1, with 7 bases lining up with TRBD2. CDR3 size: 16 residues. J was trimmed by 3 bases and V by 0 bases; bases with no gene match: 5. CDR1 MNHNS and CDR2 SASEGT come from the germline V gene. The CDR3 DNA reads TGTGCCAGCAGTGAAGCACGGGGGGTAGGCTACAATGAGCAGTTCTTC. This sequence encodes CASSEARGVGYNEQFF.

This clone showed up just once. The chain carries TRBV6-6 and TRBJ1-2; 8 nucleotides match TRBD1. This CDR3 spans 15 amino acids. Looked up from germline, CDR1 is MNHNY and CDR2 is SVGAGI (reference sequence). J was trimmed by 3 bases and V by 6 bases; bases with no gene match: 9. DNA for the CDR3: TGTGCCAGCAGCTCGAGACAGGGGAAAGACTATGGCTACACCTTC. Its protein is CASSSRQGKDYGYTF.

The V call is TRBV13, the J call TRBJ2-7; tentatively, D is TRBD2 (5 bases). Trimming took off 0 bases at V and 4 bases at J, with 13 bases between the two ends. This CDR3 region has 15 residues. Germline lookup yields CDR1 PRHDT and CDR2 FYEKMQ (reference sequence). The CDR3 loop reads CASSLGPEVGYEQYF. Written as DNA, the CDR3 is TGTGCCAGCAGCTTAGGCCCGGAGGTGGGGTACGAGCAGTACTTC.

This chain joins TRBV4-2 and TRBJ2-3, with TRBD2 matching 10 bases. Per the germline V gene, CDR1 is LGHNA and CDR2 is YNFKEQ. This CDR3 comprises 14 residues. The junction had 4 bases not matched to a gene; V was cut back by 4 bases and J by 6 bases. The CDR3 DNA reads as TGTGCCAGCAGCCGGACTAGCGGAGGGGATACGCAGTATTTT. This encodes CASSRTSGGDTQYF.

The rearrangement joins TRBV6-4 to TRBJ2-1; 7 bases match TRBD1. V gave up 5 bases and J gave up 3 bases; unmatched junction bases: 4. Germline-derived CDR1 and CDR2 are MRHNA and SNTAGT. The length of the CDR3 is 14 residues. CDR3 DNA sequence: TGTGCCAGCAGTCCCGGACAGGACTACAATGAGCAGTTCTTC. This translates into CASSPGQDYNEQFF.

V gene TRBV7-9 combines with J gene TRBJ2-5, with TRBD2 identical over 14 bases. This CDR3 region has 17 residues. CDR1 is SEHNR, CDR2 FQNEAQ, per germline (reference sequence). V trimming: 4 bases; J trimming: 4 bases; junction bases outside the gene matches: 8. CDR3 sequence: CASSSGTSGRGGETQYF. CDR3 bases: TGTGCCAGCAGCTCCGGGACTAGCGGGAGAGGGGGAGAGACCCAGTACTTC.

The chain uses TRBV27 and TRBJ2-6; a weak D match, TRBD2 (6 bases). Germline CDR1 MNHEY, CDR2 SMNVEV (reference sequence). CDR3 length: 17 residues. V was pared by 6 bases and J by 1 base, with 16 bases between. CDR3 bases: TGTGCCAGCAGCCCGTCTCCCCGGGGGTCTGGGGCCAACGTCCTGACTTTC. Residues: CASSPSPRGSGANVLTF.

The chain links TRBV7-2 to TRBJ1-5; D unresolved. V was shortened by 2 bases and J by 7 bases, with 12 bases between the two germline ends. From germline, CDR1 is SGHTA and CDR2 FQGNSA. The CDR3 consists of 14 residues. Here the CDR3 reads CASSLSANPQPQHF. CDR3 DNA sequence: TGTGCCAGCAGCTTATCTGCGAACCCCCAGCCCCAGCATTTT.

The rearrangement joins TRBV11-3 to TRBJ1-2; a possible D gene is TRBD1 (5 bases). CDR1 is SGHNT and CDR2 is YENEEA in the germline V gene. Trimming removed 0 bases from V and 6 bases from J, with 11 bases in between. The CDR3 spans 14 residues. The DNA for the CDR3 is TGTGCCAGCAGCTTAGACCTCACAGGAGATGGCTACACCTTC. It encodes CASSLDLTGDGYTF.

J is TRBJ1-5 and V is TRBV6-6, with D possibly matching TRBD1 (5 bases). This CDR3 region has 16 residues. Germline-derived CDR1 and CDR2 are MNHNY and SVGAGI (reference sequence). V was clipped by 5 bases and J by 0 bases, with 14 bases between them. CDR3 in DNA: TGTGCCAGCAGTACCGGGCTCAGGGTTAGCAATCAGCCCCAGCATTTT. The encoded protein is CASSTGLRVSNQPQHF.

V is TRBV7-8 and J is TRBJ1-5; no firm D call. Trimming cost V 5 bases and J 4 bases, with 12 bases left between them. The CDR3 consists of 14 residues. CDR1 and CDR2 from the germline V gene are SGHVS and FQNEAQ. Here the CDR3 reads CASSPSGENQPQHF. The CDR3 DNA follows: TGTGCCAGCAGCCCCAGTGGGGAGAATCAGCCCCAGCATTTT. Full variable domain (rest looked up from reference TRBV7-8 and TRBJ1-5): GAGVSQSPRYKVAKRGQDVALRCDPISGHVSLFWYQQALGQGPEFLTYFQNEAQLDKSGLPSDRFFAERPEGSVSTLKIQRTQQEDSAVYLCASSPSGENQPQHFGDGTRLSIL.

The chain employs TRBV9 and TRBJ2-4, with 8 nucleotides matching TRBD2. The CDR3 length is 16 residues. J was trimmed by 6 bases and V by 4 bases; bases with no gene match: 12. Germline lookup yields CDR1 SGDLS and CDR2 YYNGEE. In DNA, the CDR3 is TGTGCCAGCAGCCCCCGAATAGCGGGGACTATAAACATTCAGTACTTC. This encodes CASSPRIAGTINIQYF.

The CDR3 here is CASRPQGANYGYTF. The CDR3 nucleotides are TGTGCCAGCAGGCCACAGGGGGCTAACTATGGCTACACCTTC. V and J are TRBV28 and TRBJ1-2, with 8 bases fitting TRBD1. V lost 6 bases to trimming and J lost 0 bases; unmatched junction nucleotides: 3. The CDR3 has 14 amino acids. CDR1 and CDR2 (germline): MDHEN, SYDVKM.

In regard to this clone: Additional DNA sequences in this sample encode the identical CDR3. The chain uses TRBV18 and TRBJ1-1; D is uncertain. CDR3 length equals 13 residues. Germline CDR1 reads KGHSH; CDR2 reads LQKENI. Deletions cut 3 bases from V and 0 bases from J, with 5 bases between. CDR3 sequence: CASSPSLNTEAFF. CDR3 in DNA: TGTGCCAGCTCACCGAGTCTGAACACTGAAGCTTTCTTT.

This chain joins TRBV6-6 and TRBJ2-5; TRBD2 matches 8 bases. Germline values: CDR1 MNHNY, CDR2 SVGAGI (reference sequence). The J segment lost 0 bases and the V segment lost 5 bases, leaving 5 bases of the junction unmatched. CDR3 length: 15 amino acids. DNA for the CDR3: TGTGCCAGCAGTCAACCGGGACTAGACCAAGAGACCCAGTACTTC. This gives the protein CASSQPGLDQETQYF.

This rearrangement joins TRBV11-3 to TRBJ2-7, with TRBD1 matching 7 bases. J gave up 6 bases and V 4 bases, and 9 bases lay outside the gene matches. Germline CDR1 reads SGHNT; CDR2 reads YENEEA. The CDR3 extends over 14 amino acids. The CDR3 nucleotides read TGTGCCAGCAGCTCTAGAAGGGGGCTGGGCGAGCAGTACTTC. It yields the protein CASSSRRGLGEQYF.

The CDR3 reads CASSYSSTDTQYF. CDR3 in DNA: TGTGCCAGCAGCTACTCTAGCACAGATACGCAGTATTTT. The V call is TRBV11-2, the J call TRBJ2-3; D gene ambiguous. Germline CDR1 is SGHAT and CDR2 is FQNNGV. This CDR3 is built from 13 residues. Trimming shortened V by 4 bases and J by 0 bases, and 5 bases separated the two germline ends.